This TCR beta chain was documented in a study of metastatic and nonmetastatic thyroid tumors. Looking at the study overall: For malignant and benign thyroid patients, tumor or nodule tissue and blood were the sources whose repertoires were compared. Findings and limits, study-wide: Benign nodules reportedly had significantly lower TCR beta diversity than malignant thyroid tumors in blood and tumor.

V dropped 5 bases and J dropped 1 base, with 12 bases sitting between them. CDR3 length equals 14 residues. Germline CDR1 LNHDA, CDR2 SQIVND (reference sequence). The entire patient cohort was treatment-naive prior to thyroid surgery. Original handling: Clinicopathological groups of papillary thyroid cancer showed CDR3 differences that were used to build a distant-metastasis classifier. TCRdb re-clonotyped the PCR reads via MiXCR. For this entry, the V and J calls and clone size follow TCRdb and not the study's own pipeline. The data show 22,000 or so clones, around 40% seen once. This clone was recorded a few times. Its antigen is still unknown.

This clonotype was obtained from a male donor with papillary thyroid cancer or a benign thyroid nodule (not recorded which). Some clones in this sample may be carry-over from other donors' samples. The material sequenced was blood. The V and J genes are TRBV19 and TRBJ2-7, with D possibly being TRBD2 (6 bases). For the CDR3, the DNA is TGTGCCAGTAGTTGGGGACTTGCATCCTACGAGCAGTACTTC. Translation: CASSWGLASYEQYF. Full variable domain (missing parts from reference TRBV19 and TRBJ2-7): DGGITQSPKYLFRKEGQNVTLSCEQNLNHDAMYWYRQDPGQGLRLIYYSQIVNDFQKGDIAEGYSVSREKKESFPLTVTSAQKNPTAFYLCASSWGLASYEQYFGPGTRLTVT.